The clone carrying this T cell receptor beta chain was detected only once. This specimen belongs to a study of blood T cells in healthy people across ages. Germline values: CDR1 MNHEY, CDR2 SMNVEV (reference sequence). The CDR3 runs to 14 residues. The ends were cut back, 4 bases at V and 0 bases at J, with 9 bases in the middle. The authors ran a second PCR of roughly 6 to 12 cycles using a sample-barcoded 5' primer and a J-beta primer mix. Using its own MiXCR run on the 5' RACE reads, TCRdb lists one record per CDR3 protein. The sample shows more than 800,000 distinct CDR3 sequences, more than 25% of them seen only once.

This receptor was taken from an elderly woman in good health. The chain links TRBV27 to TRBJ1-2; D gene unclear. Source material: blood. The CDR3, as DNA: TGTGCCAGCAGTTCGGGTCTCACTAACTATGGCTACACCTTC. It codes for CASSSGLTNYGYTF.